This is a list of T cell receptor beta chains from one sample in a study of blood T cell repertoires in COVID-19. The repertoire was sequenced with immunoSEQ multiplex PCR; TCRdb's copy has only in-frame clones and lacks some. This table holds about 260,000 clones, about 87% found once. Input material: peripheral blood. Receptor source: a woman between 65 and 79 years old with COVID-19, enrolled during active disease. CDR3s include the opening cysteine and the closing phenylalanine or tryptophan. The order of the fields is D gene, V gene, J gene, clone size, CDR3 DNA, CDR3 protein. The D gene is left open where the match is weak. Part of the rows lack a size; the others show once, few, many or a class for expanded clones.

-,TRBV28,TRBJ1-6,-,TGTGCCAGCAGTTTATCCACAGGGAGAAGGTCACCCCTCCACTTT,CASSLSTGRRSPLHF
TRBD2,TRBV5-1,TRBJ2-4,-,TGCGCCAGCAGCTTGGGTGGTAGCGGGAGCCTCGTGGACAAAAACATTCAGTACTTC,CASSLGGSGSLVDKNIQYF
TRBD2,TRBV30,TRBJ2-2,-,TGTGCCTGGCTTGCGGGAGGCGGCACCGGGGAGCTGTTTTTT,CAWLAGGGTGELFF
-,TRBV12-5,TRBJ2-2,-,TGTGCTAGTGGTCCCCCAGTGTACACCGGGGAGCTGTTTTTT,CASGPPVYTGELFF
TRBD1,TRBV19,TRBJ1-1,-,TGTGCCAGTAGTATGGGATCGGGACAGGGGGGCACTGAAGCTTTCTTT,CASSMGSGQGGTEAFF
TRBD2,TRBV29-1,TRBJ2-3,-,TGCAGCGTTGACGAAGTAAGCGGGAGGGCCCCAGATACGCAGTATTTT,CSVDEVSGRAPDTQYF
-,TRBV4-1,TRBJ2-1,-,TGCGCCAGCGGACGGGACTACAATGAGCAGTTCTTC,CASGRDYNEQFF
-,TRBV6-5,TRBJ2-2,-,TGTGCCAGCAGCGGGTTTGGCGAGAACACCGGGGAGCTGTTTTTT,CASSGFGENTGELFF
TRBD1,TRBV7-3,TRBJ2-1,-,TGTGCCAGCAGCCCACGGACAGGGGGGAATGAGCAGTTCTTC,CASSPRTGGNEQFF
TRBD2,TRBV7-9,TRBJ2-7,-,TGTGCCAGCAGCTCCGTCAGCGGGTCGGGAGGGGAGCAGTACTTC,CASSSVSGSGGEQYF
-,TRBV16,TRBJ1-5,-,TGTGCCAGCAGCCAATCTCCGGCGGATCAGCCCCAGCATTTT,CASSQSPADQPQHF
TRBD1,TRBV29-1,TRBJ2-1,once,TGCAGCGTTGGATCCGGGACAGGGGCCAATGAGCAGTTCTTC,CSVGSGTGANEQFF
-,TRBV7-9,TRBJ2-4,-,TGTGCCAGCAGCTTAGTTAGGGAGGTAGCCAAAAACATTCAGTACTTC,CASSLVREVAKNIQYF
-,TRBV9,TRBJ2-7,-,TGTGCCAGCAGCCCACAGGGCCAAGGGGTCTACGAGCAGTACTTC,CASSPQGQGVYEQYF
TRBD1,TRBV18,TRBJ2-7,-,TGTGCCAGCTCACCACCGGCATGGGCAGGGGGCGGTGGTCTATCCTCCTACGAGCAGTACTTC,CASSPPAWAGGGGLSSYEQYF
-,TRBV2,TRBJ1-1,-,TGTGCCAGCAGTGATGGGGCGGGAACTGAAGCTTTCTTT,CASSDGAGTEAFF
-,TRBV19,TRBJ1-5,once,TGTGCCAGTAGTATAGATGGGAGAAATCAGCCCCAGCATTTT,CASSIDGRNQPQHF
-,TRBV6-6,TRBJ2-7,-,TGTGCCAGCAGCAATCAGGGTAACGAGCAGTACTTC,CASSNQGNEQYF
-,TRBV3-1/TRBV3-2,TRBJ1-2,once,TGTGCCAGCAGCCAACCCCGGCAGGGCCCCTTTAATGGCTACACCTTC,CASSQPRQGPFNGYTF
-,TRBV5-1,TRBJ1-2,-,TGCGCCAGCAGCTCCGCAGGGAAAGGGGACTATGGCTACACCTTC,CASSSAGKGDYGYTF
TRBD2,TRBV19,TRBJ2-7,-,TGTGCCAGTAGTATCGTAAGCGGGACCCCCTACGAGCAGTACTTC,CASSIVSGTPYEQYF
TRBD2,TRBV13,TRBJ2-5,-,TGTGCCAGCAGGATGTCTAGCGGGAGGGTTCTGGAGACCCAGTACTTC,CASRMSSGRVLETQYF
-,TRBV28,TRBJ1-6,once,TGTGCCACCCGCGGGAGGGGAAATTCACCCCTCCACTTT,CATRGRGNSPLHF
-,TRBV9,TRBJ1-2,-,TGTGCCAGCAGCGTCAGAGACGGACTATATGGCTACACCTTC,CASSVRDGLYGYTF
TRBD2,TRBV7-2,TRBJ2-5,-,TGTGCCAGCAGCTTAGATAGCGGGTACGAGACCCAGTACTTC,CASSLDSGYETQYF
-,TRBV10-3,TRBJ1-5,few,TGTGCCATCAGTGAGTCTGCGGGACAGCCCCAGCATTTT,CAISESAGQPQHF
-,TRBV6-5,TRBJ1-1,-,TGTGCCAGCAGTTACAACTTGAACACTGAAGCTTTCTTT,CASSYNLNTEAFF
-,TRBV28,TRBJ1-5,-,TGTGCCAGCAGCCTCGTCCCCTTCGAGCAGCCCCAGCATTTT,CASSLVPFEQPQHF
TRBD1,TRBV7-2,TRBJ1-5,-,TGTGCCAGCAGCCCCCGGACAGGGTCTAATCAGCCCCAGCATTTT,CASSPRTGSNQPQHF
-,TRBV24-1,TRBJ1-2,-,TGTGCCACCAGTGAACCATCCAGCTATGGCTACACCTTC,CATSEPSSYGYTF
-,TRBV9,TRBJ2-7,once,TGTGCCAGCAGCGTTGACTTGGGGGCGCCCTACGAGCAGTACTTC,CASSVDLGAPYEQYF
TRBD1,TRBV7-9,TRBJ2-7,-,TGTGCCAGCAGCCCGGACAGGGGGTTGATCTACGAGCAGTACTTC,CASSPDRGLIYEQYF
-,TRBV5-4,TRBJ2-3,-,TGTGCCAGCAGCTTGGATGGGAGTTACACAGATACGCAGTATTTT,CASSLDGSYTDTQYF
TRBD1,TRBV9,TRBJ1-2,-,TGTGCCAGCAGCGAGGGACAGGGGCCGAACTATGGCTACACCTTC,CASSEGQGPNYGYTF
-,TRBV4-3,TRBJ1-2,-,TGCGCCAGCGCCCCCGCCCGGGGATCTTCCGGCTACACCTTC,CASAPARGSSGYTF
-,TRBV30,TRBJ2-7,-,TGTGCCTGGAGTGTTGGCCTCCACGAGCAGTACTTC,CAWSVGLHEQYF
TRBD2,TRBV19,TRBJ2-1,-,TGTGCCAGTAGTATGGGAGGACTAGCGGGGGTCAATGAGCAGTTCTTC,CASSMGGLAGVNEQFF
-,TRBV5-1,TRBJ2-3,once,TGCGCCAGCAGCTTGGTGTCAGGGGAAACTACAGATACGCAGTATTTT,CASSLVSGETTDTQYF
TRBD2,TRBV7-2,TRBJ2-7,-,TGTGCCAGCAGCCGGGCGGGACTAGCGGGAGGAAATCGCGAGCAGTACTTC,CASSRAGLAGGNREQYF
TRBD2,TRBV30,TRBJ2-7,-,TGTGCCTGGAGTACGGCTAGCGGGAGTTACGAGCAGTACTTC,CAWSTASGSYEQYF
TRBD1,TRBV10-3,TRBJ2-2,-,TGTGCCATCAGTGATTCAGGGGTCCGGGACAGCGGGGAGCTGTTTTTT,CAISDSGVRDSGELFF
-,TRBV28,TRBJ1-6,-,TGTGCCAGCAGCCTCGGGACAAAAGCCCTCCACTTT,CASSLGTKALHF
TRBD2,TRBV7-3,TRBJ2-1,-,TGTGCCAGCAGCTTAAAAGGCGGGACTAGCGGGTTCGAGCAGTTCTTC,CASSLKGGTSGFEQFF
-,TRBV3-1/TRBV3-2,TRBJ2-6,-,TGTGCCAGCAGCCAAGACCTCTCTGGGGCCAACGTCCTGACTTTC,CASSQDLSGANVLTF
-,TRBV5-5,TRBJ2-2,-,TGTGCCAGCAGCTTGGACAGTCCCACCGGGGAGCTGTTTTTT,CASSLDSPTGELFF
-,TRBV6-6,TRBJ2-1,-,TGTGCCAGCAGTTACAGGGACAAATACAATGAGCAGTTCTTC,CASSYRDKYNEQFF
TRBD2,TRBV19,TRBJ2-2,-,TGTGCCAGTAGTTCAATGACTAGCGGGAGGGCTAAGGCCGGGGAGCTGTTTTTT,CASSSMTSGRAKAGELFF